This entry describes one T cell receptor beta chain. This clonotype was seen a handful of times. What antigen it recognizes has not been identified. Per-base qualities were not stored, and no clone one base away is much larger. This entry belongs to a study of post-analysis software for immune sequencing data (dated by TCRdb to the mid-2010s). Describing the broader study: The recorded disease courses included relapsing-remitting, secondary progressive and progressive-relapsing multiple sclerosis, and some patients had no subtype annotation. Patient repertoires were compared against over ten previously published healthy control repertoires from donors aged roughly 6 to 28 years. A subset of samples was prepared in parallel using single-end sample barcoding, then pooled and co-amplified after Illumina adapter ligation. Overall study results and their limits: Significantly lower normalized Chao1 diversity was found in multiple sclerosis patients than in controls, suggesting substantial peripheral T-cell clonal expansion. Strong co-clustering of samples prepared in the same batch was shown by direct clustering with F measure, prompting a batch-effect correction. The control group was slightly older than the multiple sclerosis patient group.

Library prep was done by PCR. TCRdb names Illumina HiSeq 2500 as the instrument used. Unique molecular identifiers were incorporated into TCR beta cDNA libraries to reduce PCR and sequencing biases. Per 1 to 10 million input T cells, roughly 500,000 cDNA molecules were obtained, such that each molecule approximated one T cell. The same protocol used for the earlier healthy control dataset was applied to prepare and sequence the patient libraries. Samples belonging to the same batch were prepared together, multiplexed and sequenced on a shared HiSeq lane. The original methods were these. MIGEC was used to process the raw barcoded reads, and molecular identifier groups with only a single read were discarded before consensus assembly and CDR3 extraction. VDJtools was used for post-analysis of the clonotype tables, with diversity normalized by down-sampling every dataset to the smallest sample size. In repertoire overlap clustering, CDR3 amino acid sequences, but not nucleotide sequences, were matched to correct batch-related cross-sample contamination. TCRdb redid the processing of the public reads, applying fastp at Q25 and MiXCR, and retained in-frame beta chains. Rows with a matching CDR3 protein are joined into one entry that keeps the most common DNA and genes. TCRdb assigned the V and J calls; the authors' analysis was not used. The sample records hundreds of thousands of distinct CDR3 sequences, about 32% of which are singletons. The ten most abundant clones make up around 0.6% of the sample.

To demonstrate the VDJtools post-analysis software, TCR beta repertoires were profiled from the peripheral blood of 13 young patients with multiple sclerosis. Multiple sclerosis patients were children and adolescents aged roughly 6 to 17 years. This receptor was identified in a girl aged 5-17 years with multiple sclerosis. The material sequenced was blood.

The DNA is as follows: TGTGCCAGCAGTTTCCCTGGGACAGCCTATGGCTACACCTTC. Translated, it gives CASSFPGTAYGYTF. The chain uses TRBV12-3 or TRBV12-4 and TRBJ1-2; 7 bases in the middle match TRBD1. The CDR3 has 14 amino acids, counting the end cysteine and phenylalanine. Only the CDR3 DNA is retained, 42 bases long and in frame from the first base. From V the trimming removes 3 bases and from J it removes 4 bases, while the gene matches leave 5 bases of the junction unaccounted for.